This TCR beta chain was recorded in a study of T cells expressing NK-cell markers. This CDR3 region has 12 residues. Per germline, CDR1 SQVTM and CDR2 ANQGSEA. TCRdb reprocessed the 5' RACE reads and keeps a single row for each CDR3 protein, giving no DNA. Listed are about 460,000 distinct CDR3 sequences; approximately 1.4% falls within the top ten. Sequencing was performed on blood T cells: a sorted CD56 or NKG2C T cell subset, CD4+ or CD8+ T cells, or bulk PBMC T cells (not recorded which). The source is a woman aged 45-60 years in good health. This chain connects TRBV29-1 to TRBJ2-1. The CDR3 protein is CSATTRYNEQFF.